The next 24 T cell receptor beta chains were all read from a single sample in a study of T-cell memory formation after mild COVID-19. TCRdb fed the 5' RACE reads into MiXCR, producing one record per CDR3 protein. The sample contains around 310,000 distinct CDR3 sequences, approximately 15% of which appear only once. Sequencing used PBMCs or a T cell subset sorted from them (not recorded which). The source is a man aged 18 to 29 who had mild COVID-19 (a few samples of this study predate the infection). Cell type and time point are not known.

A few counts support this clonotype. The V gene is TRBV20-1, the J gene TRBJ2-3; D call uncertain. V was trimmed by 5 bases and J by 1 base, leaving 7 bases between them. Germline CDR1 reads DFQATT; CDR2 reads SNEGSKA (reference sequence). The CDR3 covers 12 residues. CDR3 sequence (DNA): TGCAGTGCTCCTGGGGGCACAGATACGCAGTATTTT. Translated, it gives CSAPGGTDTQYF.

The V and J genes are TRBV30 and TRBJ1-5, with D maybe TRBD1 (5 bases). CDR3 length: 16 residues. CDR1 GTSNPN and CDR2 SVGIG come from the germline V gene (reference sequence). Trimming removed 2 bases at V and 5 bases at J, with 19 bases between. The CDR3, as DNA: TGTGCCTGGAGTCGAACGGGGGGTAGGTACGATCAGCCCCAGCATTTT. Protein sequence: CAWSRTGGRYDQPQHF.

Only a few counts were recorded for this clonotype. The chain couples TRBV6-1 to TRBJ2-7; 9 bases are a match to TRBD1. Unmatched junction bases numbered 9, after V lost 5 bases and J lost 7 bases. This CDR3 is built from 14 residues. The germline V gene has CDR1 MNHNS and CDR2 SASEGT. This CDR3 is CASSKQGAPDEQYF. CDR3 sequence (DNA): TGTGCCAGCAGTAAACAGGGGGCGCCGGATGAGCAGTACTTC.

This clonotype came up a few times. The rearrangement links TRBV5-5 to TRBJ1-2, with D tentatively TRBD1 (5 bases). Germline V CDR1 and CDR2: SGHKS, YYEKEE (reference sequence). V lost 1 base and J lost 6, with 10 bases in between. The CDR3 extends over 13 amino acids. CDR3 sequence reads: CASSLRQYNGYTF. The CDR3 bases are TGTGCCAGCAGCTTGCGACAGTATAATGGCTACACCTTC.

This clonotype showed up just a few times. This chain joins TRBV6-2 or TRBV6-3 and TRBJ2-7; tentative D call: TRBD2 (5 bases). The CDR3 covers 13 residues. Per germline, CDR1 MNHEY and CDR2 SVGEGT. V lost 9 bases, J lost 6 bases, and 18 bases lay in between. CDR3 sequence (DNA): TGTGCCAGTTCTCCCTCATCCGGGATCGAGCAGTACGTC. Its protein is CASSPSSGIEQYV.

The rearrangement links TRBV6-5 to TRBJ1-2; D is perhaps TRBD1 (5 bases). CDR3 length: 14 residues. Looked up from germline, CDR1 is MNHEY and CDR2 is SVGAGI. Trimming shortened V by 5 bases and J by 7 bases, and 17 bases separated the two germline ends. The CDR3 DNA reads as TGTGCCAGCAGTCTCCGACGAGGCCAGGGTGGCTACACCTTC. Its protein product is CASSLRRGQGGYTF.

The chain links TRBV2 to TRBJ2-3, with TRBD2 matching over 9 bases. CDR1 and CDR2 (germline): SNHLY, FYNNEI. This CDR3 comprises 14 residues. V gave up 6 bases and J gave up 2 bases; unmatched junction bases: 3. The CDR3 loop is CASSGLANTDTQYF. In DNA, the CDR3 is TGTGCCAGCAGCGGACTAGCGAACACAGATACGCAGTATTTT.

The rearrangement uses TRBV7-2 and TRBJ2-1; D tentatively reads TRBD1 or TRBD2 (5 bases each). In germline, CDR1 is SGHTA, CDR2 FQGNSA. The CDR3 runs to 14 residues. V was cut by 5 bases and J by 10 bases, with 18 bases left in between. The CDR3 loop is CASSPSGQLREQFF. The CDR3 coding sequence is TGTGCCAGCAGCCCCTCGGGGCAGCTCAGGGAGCAGTTCTTC.

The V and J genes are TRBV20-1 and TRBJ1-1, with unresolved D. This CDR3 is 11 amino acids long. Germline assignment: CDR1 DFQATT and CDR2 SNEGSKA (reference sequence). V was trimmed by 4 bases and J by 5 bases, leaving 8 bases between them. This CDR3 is CSATGWTEAFF. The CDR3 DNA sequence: TGCAGTGCTACAGGATGGACTGAAGCTTTCTTT.

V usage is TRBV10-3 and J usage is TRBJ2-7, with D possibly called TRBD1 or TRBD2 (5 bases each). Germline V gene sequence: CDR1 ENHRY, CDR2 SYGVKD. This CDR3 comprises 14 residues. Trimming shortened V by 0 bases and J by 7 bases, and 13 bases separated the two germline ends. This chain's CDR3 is CAISESGTVSEQYF. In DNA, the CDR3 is TGTGCCATCAGTGAGTCTGGGACCGTGAGTGAGCAGTACTTC.

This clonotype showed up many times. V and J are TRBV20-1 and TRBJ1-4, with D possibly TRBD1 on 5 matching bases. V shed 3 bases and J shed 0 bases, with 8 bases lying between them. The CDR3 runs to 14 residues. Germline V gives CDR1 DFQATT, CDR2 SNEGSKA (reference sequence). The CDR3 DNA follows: TGCAGTGCTAGGTTGGGGGCAACTAATGAAAAACTGTTTTTT. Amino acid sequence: CSARLGATNEKLFF.

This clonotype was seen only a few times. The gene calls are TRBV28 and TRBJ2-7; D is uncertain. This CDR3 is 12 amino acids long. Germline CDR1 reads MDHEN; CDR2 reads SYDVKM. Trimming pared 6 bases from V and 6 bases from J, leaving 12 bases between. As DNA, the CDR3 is TGTGCCAGCAGGGTCACGGGCGGCGAGCAGTACGTC. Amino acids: CASRVTGGEQYV.

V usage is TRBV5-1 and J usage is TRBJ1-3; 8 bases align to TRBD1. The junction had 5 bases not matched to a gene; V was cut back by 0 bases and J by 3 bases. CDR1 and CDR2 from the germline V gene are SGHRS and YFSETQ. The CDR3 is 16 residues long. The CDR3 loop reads CASSLEQGASGNTIYF. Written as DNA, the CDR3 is TGCGCCAGCAGCTTGGAGCAGGGGGCGAGTGGAAACACCATATATTTT.

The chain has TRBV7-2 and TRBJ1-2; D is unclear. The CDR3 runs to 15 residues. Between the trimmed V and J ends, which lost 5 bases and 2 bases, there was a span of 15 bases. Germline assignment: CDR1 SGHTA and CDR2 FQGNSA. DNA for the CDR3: TGTGCCAGCAGCCAGTATGACACCCTCAACTATGGCTACACCTTC. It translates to CASSQYDTLNYGYTF.

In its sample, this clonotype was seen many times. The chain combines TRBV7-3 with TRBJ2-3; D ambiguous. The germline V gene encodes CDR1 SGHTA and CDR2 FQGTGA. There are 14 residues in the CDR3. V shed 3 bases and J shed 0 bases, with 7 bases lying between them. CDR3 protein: CASSFGLSTDTQYF. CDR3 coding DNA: TGTGCCAGCAGCTTCGGGCTTAGCACAGATACGCAGTATTTT.

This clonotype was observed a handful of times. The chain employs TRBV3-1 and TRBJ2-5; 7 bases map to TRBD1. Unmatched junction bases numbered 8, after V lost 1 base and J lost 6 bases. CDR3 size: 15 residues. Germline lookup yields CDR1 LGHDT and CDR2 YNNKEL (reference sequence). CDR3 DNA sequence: TGTGCCAGCAGCCAAGGAAAGAACAGGGGAAAGACCCAGTACTTC. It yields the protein CASSQGKNRGKTQYF.

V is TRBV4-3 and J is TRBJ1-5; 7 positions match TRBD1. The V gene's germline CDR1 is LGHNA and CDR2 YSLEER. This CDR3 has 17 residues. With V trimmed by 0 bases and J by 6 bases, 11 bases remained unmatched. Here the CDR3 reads CASSQDHRGGAGQPQHF. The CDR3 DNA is TGCGCCAGCAGCCAAGATCACAGGGGAGGGGCGGGTCAGCCCCAGCATTTT.

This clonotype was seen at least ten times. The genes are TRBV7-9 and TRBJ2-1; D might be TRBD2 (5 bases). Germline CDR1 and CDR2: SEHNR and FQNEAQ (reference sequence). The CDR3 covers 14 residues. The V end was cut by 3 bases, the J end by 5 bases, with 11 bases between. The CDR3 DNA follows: TGTGCCAGCAGCTTGAGGGTATCCGACAATGAGCAGTTCTTC. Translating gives CASSLRVSDNEQFF.

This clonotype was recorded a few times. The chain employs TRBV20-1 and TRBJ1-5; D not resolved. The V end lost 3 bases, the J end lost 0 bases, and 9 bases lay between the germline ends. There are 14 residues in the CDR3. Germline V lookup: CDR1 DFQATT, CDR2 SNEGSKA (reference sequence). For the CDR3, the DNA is TGCAGTGCTAGGGCGCCGTATAGCAATCAGCCCCAGCATTTT. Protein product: CSARAPYSNQPQHF.

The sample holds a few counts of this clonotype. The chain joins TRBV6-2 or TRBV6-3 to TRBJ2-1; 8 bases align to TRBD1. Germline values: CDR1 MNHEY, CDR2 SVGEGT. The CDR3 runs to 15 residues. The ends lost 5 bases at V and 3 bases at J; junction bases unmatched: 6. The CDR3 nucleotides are TGTGCCAGCAGTCGCGACAGGGGAGTCTACAATGAGCAGTTCTTC. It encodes CASSRDRGVYNEQFF.

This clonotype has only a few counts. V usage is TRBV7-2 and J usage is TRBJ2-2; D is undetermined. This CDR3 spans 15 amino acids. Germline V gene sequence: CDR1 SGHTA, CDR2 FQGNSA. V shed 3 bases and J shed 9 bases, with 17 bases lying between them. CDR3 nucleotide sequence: TGTGCCAGCAGCTTTAGGTCGGGCTATTCCCGGGAGCTGTTTTTT. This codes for CASSFRSGYSRELFF.

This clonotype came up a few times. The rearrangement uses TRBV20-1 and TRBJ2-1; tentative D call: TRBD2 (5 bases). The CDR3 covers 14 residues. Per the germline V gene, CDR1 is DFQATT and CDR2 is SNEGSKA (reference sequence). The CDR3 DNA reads TGCTCTGGCAAGCGGCTAGCCTTCGACAATGAGCAGTTCTTC. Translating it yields CSGKRLAFDNEQFF.

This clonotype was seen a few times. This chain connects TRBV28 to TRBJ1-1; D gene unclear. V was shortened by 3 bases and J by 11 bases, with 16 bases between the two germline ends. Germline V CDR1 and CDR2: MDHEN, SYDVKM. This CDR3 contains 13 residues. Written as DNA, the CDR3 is TGTGCCAGCAGTTTCGGTCTGGCCCGGGAGGCTTTCTTT. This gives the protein CASSFGLAREAFF.

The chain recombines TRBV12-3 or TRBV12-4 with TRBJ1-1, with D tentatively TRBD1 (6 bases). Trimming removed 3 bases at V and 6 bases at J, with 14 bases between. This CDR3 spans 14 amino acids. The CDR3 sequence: CASSFVGGLSEAFF. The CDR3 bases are TGTGCCAGCAGTTTTGTGGGGGGGCTATCTGAAGCTTTCTTT.